These 2 T cell receptor beta chains share one sample of origin, sequenced in a study of CD8+ T cells in alopecia areata. Once RNA had been extracted, it was reverse transcribed into cDNA to act as the sequencing template. Profiled with immunoSEQ multiplex PCR; TCRdb holds only in-frame clones, not every one. The sample has around 100,000 clones, none seen only once; the top ten hold around a fifth. Input material: lesional skin. These receptors all stem from a C3H/HeJ mouse with alopecia areata. Strain haplotype at MHC: H2-k.

This clone has at least ten counts. Genes and germline come from the mouse. The read comes to an end 4 residues before the CDR3 does, leaving the germline J gene to fill in the end. The rearrangement joins TRBV13-3 to TRBJ2-3, with 8 bases identical to TRBD2. CDR3 size: 14 residues. V lost 6 bases, J lost 0 bases, and 3 bases stayed unmatched. Germline lookup yields CDR1 NNHDY and CDR2 SYVADS. The chain's CDR3 is CASTRDWSAETLYF. The CDR3 DNA, read in part, is TGTGCCAGCACCAGGGACTGGAGTGCAGAA.

This clone was counted a few times. Mouse gene names apply. The CDR3 end lies 4 residues beyond the end of the read and is filled in from the germline J gene. The V and J genes are TRBV19 and TRBJ1-4, with a tentative D call TRBD1 (5 bases). V lost 1 base to trimming and J lost 5 bases, with 9 bases between them. Per the germline V gene, CDR1 is FNHDT and CDR2 is SITEND (reference sequence). This CDR3 is built from 14 residues. Partial CDR3 DNA: TGTGCCAGCAGTATAAGACAGAAAAACGAA. Amino acid sequence: CASSIRQKNE. In full, the CDR3 is CASSIRQKNERLFF.